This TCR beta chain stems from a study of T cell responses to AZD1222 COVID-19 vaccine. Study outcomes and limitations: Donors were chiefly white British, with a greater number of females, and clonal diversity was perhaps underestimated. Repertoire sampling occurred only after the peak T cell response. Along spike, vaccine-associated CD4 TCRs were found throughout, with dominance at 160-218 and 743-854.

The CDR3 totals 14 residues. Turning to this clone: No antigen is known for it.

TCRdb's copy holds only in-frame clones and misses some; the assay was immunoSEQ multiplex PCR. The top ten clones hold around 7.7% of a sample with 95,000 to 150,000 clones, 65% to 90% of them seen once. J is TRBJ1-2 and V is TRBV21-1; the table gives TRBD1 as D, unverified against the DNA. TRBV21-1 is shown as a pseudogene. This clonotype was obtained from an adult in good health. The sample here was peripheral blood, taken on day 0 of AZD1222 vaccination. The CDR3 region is CASSPPTGVYGYTF. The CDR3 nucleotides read TGTGCCAGCAGTCCCCCGACAGGGGTCTATGGCTACACCTTC.